The clone carrying this TCR beta chain was detected a few times. Its antigen is still unknown. UMIs and sample barcodes were carried by the TCR alpha and TCR beta cDNA libraries that 5'RACE produced using constant-segment primers. TCRdb analysed the 5' RACE reads with MiXCR anew, one entry per CDR3 protein. Of 150,000 to 200,000 distinct CDR3 sequences in the sample, approximately 15% were seen once. The ends were cut back, 6 bases at V and 4 bases at J, with 16 bases in the middle. The length of the CDR3 is 14 residues. Germline lookup yields CDR1 DFQATT and CDR2 SNEGSKA (reference sequence). This sample is drawn from a study of T-cell memory formation after mild COVID-19. Study-level findings and limits: Cross-reactive memory apparently joined, as some responding clones appeared in pre-infection memory. CD4/CD8 balance held among clones contracting day 15 to 85, and later expanders leaned CD4+. Largely, contracting CD4+ clones fell within CM and EM, and contracting CD8+ clones within EMRA.

The chain joins TRBV20-1 to TRBJ2-1; D is perhaps TRBD2 (6 bases). This clonotype originated in an adult woman who had mild COVID-19 (a few samples of this study predate the infection). Cell type and time point are not known. The sequencing input was PBMCs or a T cell subset sorted from them (not recorded which). The CDR3: CSASARDVYNEQFF. The CDR3 DNA reads TGCAGTGCCTCGGCGCGGGACGTATACAATGAGCAGTTCTTC.